A selection of T cell receptor beta chains follows, all from one sample in a study of response to subunit inactivated influenza vaccine. TCRdb redid the calling of the RT-PCR reads with MiXCR, one entry per CDR3 protein. The profile covers 600,000 to 700,000 distinct CDR3 sequences, with around 15% appearing a single time and around 7.6% taken by the ten largest. The sequencing used PBMCs from blood, collected 14 days before vaccination. All receptors derive from a man aged 50-59 years who received an inactivated influenza vaccine. Both conserved end residues are part of each CDR3. A D gene is named only where the DNA matches it firmly. Size is omitted from some rows. Given values are once, few, many or a class for expanded clones.

NA	NA	TRBV5-1	TRBJ2-3	CASSVAPGSSTDTQYF	TGCGCCAGCAGCGTCGCGCCTGGGAGTAGCACAGATACGCAGTATTTT
many	NA	TRBV6-5	TRBJ1-6	CASSYADSPLHF	TGTGCCAGCAGTTACGCCGATTCACCCCTCCACTTT
few	NA	TRBV18	TRBJ2-3	CASSQDGGPDTQYF	TGTGCCAGCTCACAAGACGGGGGCCCAGATACGCAGTATTTT
few	NA	TRBV6-5	TRBJ2-1	CASSYSRGKAYNEQFF	TGTGCCAGCAGTTACTCGAGAGGGAAAGCTTACAATGAGCAGTTCTTC
NA	NA	TRBV20-1	TRBJ2-3	CSATRGSSTDTQYF	TGCAGTGCCACTCGGGGTTCTAGCACAGATACGCAGTATTTT
NA	NA	TRBV7-6	TRBJ2-1	CASSLDLQDPSSYNEQFF	TGTGCCAGCAGCTTAGATCTGCAGGACCCCAGCTCCTACAATGAGCAGTTCTTC
NA	NA	TRBV29-1	TRBJ2-7	CSVEGQGSNFEQYF	TGCAGCGTTGAAGGGCAGGGGTCGAATTTCGAGCAGTACTTC
NA	TRBD2	TRBV10-3	TRBJ2-3	CAISESGAGGPRDTQYF	TGTGCCATCAGTGAGTCAGGGGCGGGAGGGCCAAGAGATACGCAGTATTTT
few	TRBD2	TRBV12-3/TRBV12-4	TRBJ2-1	CASSLQTSGNEQFF	TGTGCCAGCAGTCTGCAGACTAGCGGTAATGAGCAGTTCTTC
NA	NA	TRBV9	TRBJ2-1	CASSYQVALRDEQFF	TGTGCCAGCAGCTACCAGGTAGCTCTTCGGGATGAGCAGTTCTTC
NA	NA	TRBV5-5	TRBJ2-2	CASSPRNSANTGELFF	TGTGCCAGCAGCCCCAGGAATTCAGCGAACACCGGGGAGCTGTTTTTT
many	NA	TRBV5-4	TRBJ1-1	CASSSQGRVRTAFF	TGTGCCAGCAGCTCCCAGGGGAGGGTGAGAACAGCTTTCTTT
many	NA	TRBV12-3/TRBV12-4	TRBJ1-3	CASSFGDTRNTIYF	TGTGCCAGCAGTTTCGGGGACACAAGAAACACCATATATTTT
NA	TRBD2	TRBV6-2/TRBV6-3	TRBJ2-5	CASSYGDYSSQETQYF	TGTGCCAGCAGTTATGGGGACTACTCTTCTCAAGAGACCCAGTACTTC
many	TRBD2	TRBV7-2	TRBJ2-7	CASSPTSGRAYEQYF	TGTGCCAGCAGCCCTACTAGCGGGAGGGCCTACGAGCAGTACTTC
few	NA	TRBV11-2	TRBJ2-3	CASSLGFGDTQYF	TGTGCCAGCAGCTTAGGTTTCGGAGATACGCAGTATTTT
many	NA	TRBV7-9	TRBJ2-7	CASSHVGPYEQYF	TGTGCCAGCAGCCACGTAGGCCCCTACGAGCAGTACTTC
many	TRBD1	TRBV6-2/TRBV6-3	TRBJ1-5	CASRQGLNQPQHF	TGTGCCAGCCGACAGGGCCTAAATCAGCCCCAGCATTTT
NA	TRBD2	TRBV12-3/TRBV12-4	TRBJ2-2	CASSFRGGVRELFF	TGTGCCAGCAGTTTCCGGGGAGGGGTTCGTGAGCTGTTTTTT
NA	TRBD2	TRBV3-1	TRBJ2-3	CASSRRLAGVGQYF	TGTGCCAGCAGCCGCAGACTAGCGGGAGTTGGGCAGTATTTT
NA	TRBD2	TRBV14	TRBJ2-1	CASSQGGGVFDEQFF	TGTGCCAGCAGCCAAGGCGGGGGGGTGTTTGATGAGCAGTTCTTC
few	TRBD1	TRBV19	TRBJ1-2	CASYSGTANEYGYTF	TGTGCCAGCTACTCCGGGACAGCCAACGAGTATGGCTACACCTTC